The 15 T cell receptor beta chains below come from one sample, sequenced in a study of post-analysis software for immune sequencing data. Study-level findings and limits: TRBV segments more frequent in patients than in controls numbered five and included TRBV5-6, TRBV5-1 and TRBV20-1.

Unique molecular identifiers featured in each of the TCR beta cDNA libraries. One entry per CDR3 protein results from TCRdb running MiXCR on the PCR reads. The sample yields about 770,000 distinct CDR3 sequences, 35% to 55% seen once. No cognate antigen is known for these TCRs. Sequenced sample: blood. These TCRs come from a girl under 18 with multiple sclerosis.

This clonotype was detected only a few times. This chain joins TRBV20-1 and TRBJ2-3, with D perhaps matching TRBD2 (5 bases). This CDR3 spans 15 amino acids. The germline V and J ends were trimmed by 3 bases and 2 bases, with 15 bases remaining between them. The germline CDR1 and CDR2 sequences are DFQATT and SNEGSKA (reference sequence). CDR3 residues: CSASPPGINTDTQYF. The CDR3 coding sequence is TGCAGTGCTAGTCCCCCGGGAATAAACACAGATACGCAGTATTTT.

The chain links TRBV7-2 to TRBJ2-4; 14 nucleotides agree with TRBD2. J gave up 13 bases and V 5 bases, and 13 bases lay outside the gene matches. Germline V gene sequence: CDR1 SGHTA, CDR2 FQGNSA. The CDR3 length is 16 residues. DNA of the CDR3: TGTGCCAGCAGCATCACCGGGACTAGCGGGAGTGGGGAGCAGTACTTC. It yields the protein CASSITGTSGSGEQYF.

The rearrangement links TRBV5-1 to TRBJ2-1, with D possibly TRBD2 on 6 matching bases. CDR1 and CDR2 from the germline V gene are SGHRS and YFSETQ. The germline V and J ends were trimmed by 0 bases and 6 bases, with 7 bases remaining between them. The CDR3 spans 13 residues. The CDR3 sequence is CASSLEEGNEQFF. The CDR3 DNA sequence: TGCGCCAGCAGCTTGGAGGAGGGCAATGAGCAGTTCTTC.

This chain links TRBV18 with TRBJ1-1, with 7 bases identical to TRBD1. The CDR3 is 16 residues long. Unmatched junction bases numbered 14, after V lost 6 bases and J lost 4 bases. CDR1 is KGHSH and CDR2 is LQKENI in the germline V gene. The CDR3 DNA follows: TGTGCCAGCTCGTTTACAGGGGTACGTGGGGGCACTGAAGCTTTCTTT. Encoded protein: CASSFTGVRGGTEAFF.

This clonotype was found a few times. The J gene is TRBJ1-2, the V gene TRBV29-1, with TRBD1 as a possible D gene (5 bases). CDR1 SQVTM and CDR2 ANQGSEA come from the germline V gene. The CDR3 consists of 17 residues. Trimming left V 1 base short and J 6 bases short, with 24 bases between. CDR3 sequence: CSVEGWGSKGIMNGYTF. DNA of the CDR3: TGCAGCGTTGAAGGGTGGGGGTCAAAGGGGATAATGAATGGCTACACCTTC.

This clonotype was seen a handful of times. The chain combines TRBV7-9 with TRBJ2-5; 7 nucleotides align to TRBD2. V was clipped by 6 bases and J by 2 bases; unmatched bases: 6. The CDR3 loop spans 14 amino acids. The V gene's germline CDR1 is SEHNR and CDR2 FQNEAQ (reference sequence). The CDR3, as DNA: TGTGCCAGCAGTCACCGGGACTATCAAGAGACCCAGTACTTC. Amino acid sequence: CASSHRDYQETQYF.

This clonotype was found once. The V and J genes are TRBV18 and TRBJ1-2, with a tentative D call TRBD1 (5 bases). Germline V gene sequence: CDR1 KGHSH, CDR2 LQKENI. Trimming removed 6 bases at V and 6 bases at J, with 14 bases between. The CDR3 extends over 13 amino acids. In DNA, the CDR3 is TGTGCCAGCTCCCGGGGCGGCAGAAATGGCTACACCTTC. It encodes CASSRGGRNGYTF.

This clonotype came up a few times. The CDR3: CASSLLPGPYGYTF. CDR3 DNA: TGTGCCAGCAGTTTATTGCCGGGCCCCTACGGCTACACCTTC. V usage is TRBV27 and J usage is TRBJ1-2; D is unclear. The CDR3 spans 14 residues. In germline, CDR1 is MNHEY, CDR2 SMNVEV (reference sequence). V lost 1 base and J lost 8, with 14 bases in between.

The J gene is TRBJ2-1, the V gene TRBV20-1, with D uncertain. V dropped 5 bases and J dropped 4 bases, with 12 bases sitting between them. The CDR3 totals 13 residues. The germline V gene encodes CDR1 DFQATT and CDR2 SNEGSKA (reference sequence). CDR3 nucleotide sequence: TGCAGTGCTCCCACGGCGGTATACAATGAGCAGTTCTTC. Amino acid sequence: CSAPTAVYNEQFF.

This sequence joins TRBV20-1 and TRBJ2-7; D remains unclear. The DNA end favors TRBJ2-1, so the J call may be wrong. There are 13 residues in the CDR3. Germline V gives CDR1 DFQATT, CDR2 SNEGSKA (reference sequence). The CDR3 coding sequence is TGCAGTGCTACCCCTGGTGGATGGGGTGAGCAGTTCTTC. It codes for CSATPGGWGEQFF.

The chain links TRBV4-1 to TRBJ2-7; D gene unclear. This CDR3 region has 13 residues. Between the trimmed V and J ends, which lost 5 bases and 3 bases, there was a span of 11 bases. Germline-derived CDR1 and CDR2 are MGHRA and YSYEKL. The CDR3 DNA is TGCGCCAGCAGCTCAGGAGATGGCTACGAGCAGTACTTC. Translating it yields CASSSGDGYEQYF.

This clonotype is a singleton in its sample. The V call is TRBV3-1, the J call TRBJ1-1; D uncertain. Between the trimmed V and J ends, which lost 1 base and 5 bases, there was a span of 14 bases. CDR3 length: 15 amino acids. The germline V gene has CDR1 LGHDT and CDR2 YNNKEL (reference sequence). The CDR3 DNA sequence: TGTGCCAGCAGCCAAGGCAGCGCCGGGGAAACTGAAGCTTTCTTT. Its protein is CASSQGSAGETEAFF.

This chain's CDR3 is CASSLGLSPYEQYF. CDR3 bases: TGTGCCAGCAGCTTAGGACTATCACCCTACGAGCAGTACTTC. This chain connects TRBV7-9 to TRBJ2-7, with D possibly being TRBD2 (5 bases). Germline V CDR1 and CDR2: SEHNR, FQNEAQ (reference sequence). V was trimmed by 1 base and J by 2 bases, leaving 9 bases between them. CDR3 length: 14 amino acids.

The chain employs TRBV12-3 or TRBV12-4 and TRBJ2-3; 10 nucleotides match TRBD2. V lost 6 bases and J lost 5; bases outside the gene matches: 14. The CDR3 length is 17 residues. The CDR3 region is CASSRSALAGKRDTQYF. The CDR3, as DNA: TGTGCCAGCAGCCGCTCCGCACTAGCGGGGAAAAGAGATACGCAGTATTTT.

This clonotype was found once. The rearrangement joins TRBV27 to TRBJ1-4, with D possibly being TRBD1 (5 bases). Trimming left V 6 bases short and J 7 bases short, with 15 bases between. The germline gives CDR1 MNHEY, CDR2 SMNVEV (reference sequence). The CDR3 length is 14 residues. The CDR3 spells CASSPPGRGEKLFF. In DNA, the CDR3 is TGTGCCAGCAGCCCGCCCGGGAGGGGTGAAAAACTGTTTTTT.